This T cell receptor (beta chain) was captured in a study of cytomegalovirus exposure and HLA in healthy donors. Study results and limitations: For cytomegalovirus status, the classifier reportedly gave diagnoses with high specificity and sensitivity.

Concerning this clone itself: Its specificity is unknown.

CDR1 SEHNR and CDR2 FQNEAQ come from the germline V gene (reference sequence). There are 18 residues in the CDR3. V trimming: 4 bases; J trimming: 4 bases; junction bases outside the gene matches: 11. Amplification used 60 Vbeta primers and 13 Jbeta primers. Data came from immunoSEQ multiplex PCR; TCRdb stores just in-frame clones and leaves some out. The sample yields 200,000 to 300,000 clones, about three quarters seen once. This rearrangement joins TRBV7-9 to TRBJ2-1; 12 bases match TRBD2. The clonotype comes from a boy younger than 18 in good health and CMV-seronegative. Sequenced sample: PBMCs. CDR3 sequence: CASSSRYGLAGSYNEQFF. The DNA for the CDR3 is TGTGCCAGCAGCTCCAGATACGGACTAGCGGGATCATACAATGAGCAGTTCTTC.